This record looks at one TCR beta chain sequence and its context. This clone occurred a few times. What this receptor recognizes is not known. No base quality values were provided; no much bigger clone lies one nucleotide off. The data were taken from a study of beta chain features in type 1 diabetes (dated by TCRdb to the late 2010s). A note on the overall study: Mean age, gender distribution, total cell number and subset yield did not differ between patients and healthy donors. A total of 107,917,701 sorted cells were examined across all samples, and RNA yield correlated strongly with the number of cells per subset. The study compared the TCRB repertoires of sorted circulating CD4+ T cell subsets in recently diagnosed type 1 diabetes patients with those in matched healthy donors. Regulatory and stem cell-like memory subsets were obtained from only 8 patients and about eight healthy donors, while naive and central memory subsets were obtained from all 30 or so donors.

The entire amount of isolated RNA was reverse transcribed using the High Capacity cDNA Reverse Transcription Kit, so the sequenced TCRB transcripts were expressed ones. Deep immunoSEQ sequencing was performed on naive, central memory and regulatory T cell samples, with an average of about 3.57 million total reads per sample. After sorted cells were lysed in RLT buffer, RNA was extracted with DNase-treated RNeasy Micro or Mini kits, with the choice depending on cell number. Each cell subset was processed on its own to prevent cross-contamination, while patient and healthy donor samples were processed together. TCRB sequences were amplified from cDNA with the immunoSEQ multiplex PCR, producing 87-bp fragments spanning the CDR3 region. The amplicons were sequenced using the Illumina HiSeq platform. As for how the authors treated the data: PCR bias was corrected computationally using synthetic template baselines, and reads within Hamming distance 2 were collapsed, with unmergeable singletons discarded. Reads were aligned against IMGT to assign V, D and J genes, CDR3 length and insertions or deletions at six rearrangement sites. Clonotype counts were normalized to sorted cell number within each subset before computing true diversity and Gini coefficients with the tcR R package. Repertoire sharing was quantified using the overlap coefficient calculated on TCRB nucleotide sequences. Out-of-frame TCRB sequences from naive cells were analyzed to stand in for the pre-selection repertoire. Entries here come from immuneACCESS through TCRdb and include only in-frame sequences with V and J called. Some clones fail to appear in such tables; in the studies checked, an unresolved V gene covers under half of the shortfall, and the cause of the remainder is unknown. The V and J calls and the clone size are those of that table, but D and trimming were determined from the DNA. The sample contains roughly 280,000 clones, roughly 25% of them found a single time. The biggest ten clones account for about 0.011% of the sample.

From each donor, a single peripheral blood sample of about 110 mL on average was drawn into heparinised tubes. Naive, central memory, regulatory and stem cell-like memory CD4+ T cells were sorted on a BD FACSAria II using a panel including CD45RO, CCR7, CD25, CD127, CD95 and CD27. A purity above 98% was achieved for all sorted populations. PBMCs were isolated right away by Lymphoprep density gradient centrifugation and were stained directly, without culture. To minimize batch effects, samples were stained and sorted in pairs, one healthy donor with one patient per experiment. Summary of the overall study and its limitations: HLA sub-analyses involved small numbers of individuals, so any influence of HLA type on TCRB rearrangement remained unresolved. Because cDNA was sequenced instead of genomic DNA, activated cells with high expression could be over-represented, although the groups did not differ in activation or CD3 levels. The naive, central memory and regulatory TCRB repertoires appeared to resemble one another more closely among patients than among healthy donors. At VDJ recombination sites, type 1 diabetes patients had fewer insertions and more deleted nucleotides, which implies abnormalities in thymic rearrangement. A moderate but significant shortening of TCRB CDR3 length was observed in type 1 diabetes patients in all four CD4+ subsets. PCR might favor shorter templates, but patient and control samples were amplified and corrected together, so any skew would affect both groups equally.

Reading from cysteine to phenylalanine, the CDR3 counts 14 amino acids. The kept DNA is CDR3 alone, 42 bases in frame from the first base. CDR1 and CDR2 (MGHRA, YSYEKL) derive from the germline V gene. V is cut by 3 bases and J by 4 bases, and the space between the germline ends is 7 bases. Rearrangement joined TRBV4-1 to TRBJ2-6, with a tentative D gene TRBD1 over 5 matching bases. Specimen: naive CD4+ T cells from blood. What the cell subset or site label conveys for this sample: true naive CD4+ T cells. This sequence originates from a woman aged 25 to 39 with type 1 diabetes. The CDR3 region has the sequence CASSQPGGANVLTF. Read as DNA, the sequence is TGCGCCAGCAGCCAGCCAGGGGGGGCCAACGTCCTGACTTTC.